These 9 T cell receptor beta chains were sequenced from one sample in a study of cytomegalovirus exposure and HLA in healthy donors. The PCR employed 60 Vbeta primers together with 13 Jbeta primers. Profiled with immunoSEQ multiplex PCR; TCRdb holds only in-frame clones, not every one. Of around 100,000 clones listed, 75% are singletons. Sequenced material: PBMCs. Receptors originate from a man aged 50-59 years in good health and CMV-seronegative.

V usage is TRBV4-1 and J usage is TRBJ1-6; D is possibly TRBD1 (6 bases). The germline CDR1 and CDR2 sequences are MGHRA and YSYEKL. V gave up 1 base and J gave up 7 bases, with 8 bases separating them. CDR3 size: 14 residues. The DNA for the CDR3 is TGCGCCAGCAGCCAAGGGGGGCGGAATTCACCCCTCCACTTT. Translation gives CASSQGGRNSPLHF.

This clone was observed a few times. CDR3 DNA: TGTGCCAGCAGTTTATCGGGACTTAATCAGCCCCAGCATTTT. This codes for CASSLSGLNQPQHF. This chain joins TRBV28 and TRBJ1-5, with D possibly TRBD1 on 5 matching bases. There are 14 residues in the CDR3. Germline CDR1 is MDHEN and CDR2 is SYDVKM. Deletions cut 1 base from V and 4 bases from J, with 8 bases between.

This chain uses TRBV27 with TRBJ2-3; 8 nucleotides match TRBD2. The CDR3 spans 18 residues. V gave up 3 bases and J gave up 2 bases; unmatched junction bases: 13. The V gene's germline CDR1 is MNHEY and CDR2 SMNVEV (reference sequence). The DNA of the CDR3 is TGTGCCAGCAGTTTGAAGGTCGGTCTAGCGGGCTACACAGATACGCAGTATTTT. It is translated as CASSLKVGLAGYTDTQYF.

This chain joins TRBV5-1 and TRBJ2-3; D may be TRBD2 (6 bases). Germline values: CDR1 SGHRS, CDR2 YFSETQ. The CDR3 runs to 18 residues. Trimming removed 3 bases at V and 0 bases at J, with 20 bases between. The CDR3: CASSSPDAGPLSTDTQYF. The CDR3 DNA sequence: TGCGCCAGCAGCTCGCCAGATGCGGGGCCTCTAAGCACAGATACGCAGTATTTT.

J is TRBJ1-2 and V is TRBV30; D not resolved. CDR1 GTSNPN and CDR2 SVGIG come from the germline V gene (reference sequence). The V end was cut by 3 bases, the J end by 4 bases, with 9 bases between. The CDR3 loop spans 12 amino acids. This chain's CDR3 is CAWSEGFYGYTF. Written as DNA, the CDR3 is TGTGCCTGGAGCGAGGGATTCTATGGCTACACCTTC.

This chain uses TRBV10-3 with TRBJ1-3; no definite D call. This CDR3 region has 12 residues. Deletions cut 8 bases from V and 3 bases from J, with 8 bases between. Germline CDR1 ENHRY, CDR2 SYGVKD. CDR3 DNA sequence: TGTGCCATCGGGAGGAGTGGAAACACCATATATTTT. Encoded protein: CAIGRSGNTIYF.

V is TRBV21-1 and J is TRBJ2-3; TRBD2, the D gene given by the table, was not confirmed from the DNA. TRBV21-1 is flagged as a pseudogene. The CDR3 spans 14 residues. CDR3 residues: CASSKLESPDTQYF. The CDR3 DNA reads TGTGCCAGCAGCAAATTGGAGAGCCCAGATACGCAGTATTTT.

This chain uses TRBV18 with TRBJ2-1; 7 bases map to TRBD2. The CDR3 contains 14 residues. The V and J ends lost 3 bases and 6 bases, in that order; junction bases with no gene match: 5. Germline values: CDR1 KGHSH, CDR2 LQKENI. CDR3 nucleotide sequence: TGTGCCAGCTCACCCCAAACGGGGGGCAATGAGCAGTTCTTC. Protein: CASSPQTGGNEQFF.

As for this clone: The same CDR3 can be traced to other DNA sequences in this sample. This chain joins TRBV5-1 and TRBJ2-1; 8 bases fit TRBD2. CDR3 length equals 15 residues. The germline gives CDR1 SGHRS, CDR2 YFSETQ. The V segment lost 4 bases and the J segment 0 bases; nucleotides outside the gene matches: 3. The CDR3 loop is CASSPGGSSYNEQFF. The CDR3 nucleotides read TGCGCCAGCAGCCCGGGGGGGAGCTCCTACAATGAGCAGTTCTTC. The variable domain in full, with the rest retrieved from reference TRBV5-1 and TRBJ2-1, is KAGVTQTPRYLIKTRGQQVTLSCSPISGHRSVSWYQQTPGQGLQFLFEYFSETQRNKGNFPGRFSGRQFSNSRSEMNVSTLELGDSALYLCASSPGGSSYNEQFFGPGTRLTVL.